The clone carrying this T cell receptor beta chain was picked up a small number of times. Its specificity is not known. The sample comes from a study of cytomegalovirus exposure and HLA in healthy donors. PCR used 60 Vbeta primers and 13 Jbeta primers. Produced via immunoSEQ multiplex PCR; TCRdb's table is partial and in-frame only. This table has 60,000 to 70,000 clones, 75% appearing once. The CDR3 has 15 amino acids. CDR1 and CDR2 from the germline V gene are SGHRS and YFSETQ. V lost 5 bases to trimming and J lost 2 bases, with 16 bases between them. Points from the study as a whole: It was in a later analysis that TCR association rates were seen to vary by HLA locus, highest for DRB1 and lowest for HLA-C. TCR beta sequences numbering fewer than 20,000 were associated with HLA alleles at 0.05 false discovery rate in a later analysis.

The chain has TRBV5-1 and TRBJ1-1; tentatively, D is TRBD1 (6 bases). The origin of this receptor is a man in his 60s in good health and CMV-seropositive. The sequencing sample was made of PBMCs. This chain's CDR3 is CASSLDGGRNTEAFF. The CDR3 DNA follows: TGCGCCAGCAGTCTGGACGGGGGGCGAAACACTGAAGCTTTCTTT.